The source of this TCR beta chain is a study of monozygotic twins with inflammatory bowel disease. Comments on this clonotype: Antigen specificity is unknown.

The CDR3 loop spans 13 amino acids. Germline CDR1 LGHDT, CDR2 YNNKEL (reference sequence). Each UMI harboured a 6-nucleotide sample barcode and was appended via template switching. From its re-call of the 5' RACE reads, TCRdb lists each CDR3 protein once, without DNA. This specimen shows 300,000 to 450,000 distinct CDR3 sequences; the ten leading clones hold 2% to 3%. Study results and limitations: Versus healthy twins, IBD patients showed fewer clonotypes shared with others, especially with disease activity.

Per donor there was one draw, yielding a blood sample of 2.5 ml. Input material: blood. The chain joins TRBV3-1 to TRBJ2-3. The receptor comes from a human donor with ulcerative colitis or Crohn's disease, or a healthy co-twin of an affected twin (not recorded which). This CDR3 reads CASSQETVDTQYF.